This T cell receptor (beta chain) appears in the sequencing data of a study of CD8 T cells in Susac syndrome. It was with random hexamers that roughly 0.5 to 1 ug RNA was reverse transcribed. In TCRdb, the immunoSEQ multiplex PCR reads were re-called with MiXCR into one record per CDR3 protein. Of about 400,000 distinct CDR3 sequences listed, 85% to 90% were seen once; the top ten hold 0.09% to 0.15%. This CDR3 spans 14 amino acids. Germline V CDR1 and CDR2: SEHNR, FQNEAQ (reference sequence). V was cut by 2 bases and J by 6 bases, with 13 bases left in between. Material: CD8+ T cells from PBMCs. The gene calls are TRBV7-9 and TRBJ1-2; unclear D gene. The clonotype was recovered from a human donor with multiple sclerosis. The CDR3 sequence is CASSLIDPTHGYTF. As DNA, the CDR3 is TGTGCCAGCAGCTTAATAGACCCCACTCATGGCTACACCTTC. Drawing the rest from reference TRBV7-9 and TRBJ1-2, the complete variable domain is DTGVSQNPRHKITKRGQNVTFRCDPISEHNRLYWYRQTLGQGPEFLTYFQNEAQLEKSRLLSDRFSAERPKGSFSTLEIQRTEQGDSAMYLCASSLIDPTHGYTFGSGTRLTVV.